Listed below are T cell receptor beta chains from one sample, sequenced in a study of cytomegalovirus exposure and HLA in healthy donors. The protocol was immunoSEQ multiplex PCR, while the TCRdb copy is restricted to in-frame clones and leaves out a portion. The sample consists of about 61,000 clones, 89% of them appearing once. Sequenced: PBMCs. The receptor source for this set is a man aged 25-45 years in good health and CMV-seropositive. The CDR3 runs from the conserved cysteine through the conserved F or W. Fields, in order: CDR3 DNA, CDR3 protein, V gene, J gene, D gene, clone size. A D gene is named only where the DNA matches it firmly. Clone sizes are given selectively: once, few, many, or a class where the clone is expanded.

DNA: TGTGCCAGCAGTTCCGGACAGTCCAATCAGCCCCAGCATTTT
CDR3: CASSSGQSNQPQHF
V: TRBV6-5
J: TRBJ1-5
D: -
size: -

DNA: TGTGCCAGCAGCCTTAGTGGGAGCGCGGGGGAGACCCAGTACTTC
CDR3: CASSLSGSAGETQYF
V: TRBV7-3
J: TRBJ2-5
D: -
size: -

DNA: TGTGCCAGCAGCTTAGGGAGGGTCCAGTACTTC
CDR3: CASSLGRVQYF
V: TRBV7-2
J: TRBJ2-5
D: -
size: -

DNA: TGTGCCAAATCCCGGGAGTATAATCCCGAGCAGTACTTC
CDR3: CAKSREYNPEQYF
V: TRBV28
J: TRBJ2-7
D: -
size: -

DNA: TGTGCCAGCAGCCTGGGCGCGGGGAACGAGCAGTACTTC
CDR3: CASSLGAGNEQYF
V: TRBV5-4
J: TRBJ2-7
D: -
size: -

DNA: TGTGCCAGCAGCGGACAGGATTACAATGAGCAGTTCTTC
CDR3: CASSGQDYNEQFF
V: TRBV6-4
J: TRBJ2-1
D: TRBD1
size: -

DNA: TGTGCCAGCAGCCCCCCTAGCGGGGCGAACACCGGGGAGCTGTTTTTT
CDR3: CASSPPSGANTGELFF
V: TRBV4-2
J: TRBJ2-2
D: TRBD2
size: -

DNA: TGCGCCAGCAGCCAAGGCCGGACAGGGAAGCACGAGCAGTACTTC
CDR3: CASSQGRTGKHEQYF
V: TRBV4-1
J: TRBJ2-7
D: TRBD1
size: -

DNA: TGTGCCAGCTCACTCCAGGCTAGCCCTCGCACAGATACGCAGTATTTT
CDR3: CASSLQASPRTDTQYF
V: TRBV18
J: TRBJ2-3
D: -
size: -

DNA: TGTGCCAGCACCCTGCAGCAGGGAACCATGAACACTGAAGCTTTCTTT
CDR3: CASTLQQGTMNTEAFF
V: TRBV7-8
J: TRBJ1-1
D: -
size: -

DNA: TGTGCCATCAGTGAACAGGGGGTGAGACGCGGCTACACCTTC
CDR3: CAISEQGVRRGYTF
V: TRBV10-3
J: TRBJ1-2
D: TRBD1
size: once

DNA: TGTGCCAGCACCTCGTCCGGGACAAAGCTCTACGAGCAGTACTTC
CDR3: CASTSSGTKLYEQYF
V: TRBV2
J: TRBJ2-7
D: -
size: -

DNA: TGTGCCAGCAGCCCCCCGGGGATTAATGAAAAACTGTTTTTT
CDR3: CASSPPGINEKLFF
V: TRBV5-8
J: TRBJ1-4
D: -
size: -

DNA: TGTGCCAGCAGCTTATACGGCTCAGGGGATACCTTC
CDR3: CASSLYGSGDTF
V: TRBV7-9
J: TRBJ1-2
D: -
size: -

DNA: TGTTCCAGCAGCTTAGACTTCAATGAGCAGTTCTTC
CDR3: CSSSLDFNEQFF
V: TRBV7-9
J: TRBJ2-1
D: -
size: -

DNA: TGTGCCAGCAGCTTAGCGGAGACAGGGAACACTGAAGCTTTCTTT
CDR3: CASSLAETGNTEAFF
V: TRBV7-6
J: TRBJ1-1
D: -
size: -

DNA: TGTGCTAGTGGTTTGGTACTGGGGCAGGGGGCTGGGACGCAGTATTTT
CDR3: CASGLVLGQGAGTQYF
V: TRBV12-5
J: TRBJ2-3
D: TRBD1
size: once

DNA: TGTGCCTGGAGTGTACGGTACGATGGGACAGGGTCCTACGAGCAGTACTTC
CDR3: CAWSVRYDGTGSYEQYF
V: TRBV30
J: TRBJ2-7
D: TRBD1
size: -

DNA: TGCGCCAGCAGCGCCCGGGACTTTAGTAATTCACCCCTCCACTTT
CDR3: CASSARDFSNSPLHF
V: TRBV5-1
J: TRBJ1-6
D: -
size: -

DNA: TGTGCCAGCAGCTTAGACCCCGGGACAGGGAAGTACGAGCAGTACTTC
CDR3: CASSLDPGTGKYEQYF
V: TRBV7-2
J: TRBJ2-7
D: TRBD1
size: -

DNA: TGCGCCAGCAGGCCCAGCGGTTCCTACGAGCAGTACTTC
CDR3: CASRPSGSYEQYF
V: TRBV10-1
J: TRBJ2-7
D: -
size: -

DNA: TGTGCCTGGAGTAACGAGGGCAGAAATTCACCCCTCCACTTT
CDR3: CAWSNEGRNSPLHF
V: TRBV30
J: TRBJ1-6
D: -
size: once

DNA: TGTGCCAGCAGCTTAAGGGACAGAGCGACTGGAAACACCATATATTTT
CDR3: CASSLRDRATGNTIYF
V: TRBV7-8
J: TRBJ1-3
D: TRBD1
size: -

DNA: TGTGCCAGCAGCCCCGCGGCCCAAAACATTCAGTACTTC
CDR3: CASSPAAQNIQYF
V: TRBV11-3
J: TRBJ2-4
D: -
size: once

DNA: TGTGCCAGCAGCTTCAGGGAATCTGGAAACACCATATATTTT
CDR3: CASSFRESGNTIYF
V: TRBV6-6
J: TRBJ1-3
D: -
size: -

DNA: TGTGCCAGCAGCCCCCCGGGAGAAATGAACACTGAAGCTTTCTTT
CDR3: CASSPPGEMNTEAFF
V: TRBV6-6
J: TRBJ1-1
D: -
size: -

DNA: TGTGCCAGCAGCACACCAGGGGGCGCCCACAATGAGCAGTTCTTC
CDR3: CASSTPGGAHNEQFF
V: TRBV6-5
J: TRBJ2-1
D: TRBD1
size: -

DNA: TGTGCCAGCAGCGCTCCCCGGGGGGGAGAGACCCAGTACTTC
CDR3: CASSAPRGGETQYF
V: TRBV9
J: TRBJ2-5
D: TRBD2
size: -

DNA: TGTGCCAGCAGCTTGGACAGGGGATCCTCCTACGAGCAGTACTTC
CDR3: CASSLDRGSSYEQYF
V: TRBV11-2
J: TRBJ2-7
D: TRBD1
size: -

DNA: TGTGCCAGCAGGGCAGGGGCTTATGGCTACACCTTC
CDR3: CASRAGAYGYTF
V: TRBV27
J: TRBJ1-2
D: -
size: -

DNA: TGTGCCAGCAGCTACCCGGGGGAGGGAGCCTACGAGCAGTACTTC
CDR3: CASSYPGEGAYEQYF
V: TRBV6-5
J: TRBJ2-7
D: TRBD2
size: -

DNA: TGTGCCAGCAGCTTAGGCCAAGCGGGAGTGACAGATACGCAGTATTTT
CDR3: CASSLGQAGVTDTQYF
V: TRBV7-6
J: TRBJ2-3
D: TRBD2
size: -

DNA: TGTGCCAGCAGCTTACCTTATCGGATAGCGGGCTTCAGGGATACGCAGTATTTT
CDR3: CASSLPYRIAGFRDTQYF
V: TRBV7-9
J: TRBJ2-3
D: TRBD2
size: -

DNA: TGTGCCAGCAGCAAATCAAACTTCACAGATACGCAGTATTTT
CDR3: CASSKSNFTDTQYF
V: TRBV21-1
J: TRBJ2-3
D: -
size: -

DNA: TGTGCCAGCAGCTGGACAACGAACACCGGGGAGCTGTTTTTT
CDR3: CASSWTTNTGELFF
V: TRBV11-1
J: TRBJ2-2
D: -
size: -

DNA: TGTGCCAGCAGCTTTAGCGTGAGGGCACCAGAGACCCAGTACTTC
CDR3: CASSFSVRAPETQYF
V: TRBV7-8
J: TRBJ2-5
D: -
size: -

DNA: TGCGCCAGCAGCTCACCGGGACTAGTGTACTTC
CDR3: CASSSPGLVYF
V: TRBV5-1
J: TRBJ2-5
D: TRBD2
size: -

DNA: TGTGCCAGCAGCTTAGGGACTCTCGATGAGCAGTTCTTC
CDR3: CASSLGTLDEQFF
V: TRBV7-2
J: TRBJ2-1
D: -
size: few

DNA: TGTGCCAGCAGCAAAAGACAGAGGAACAGGGGCGCCTACAATGAGCAGTTCTTC
CDR3: CASSKRQRNRGAYNEQFF
V: TRBV21-1
J: TRBJ2-1
D: -
size: once

DNA: TGCAGCGTAGCCACTAGGACAGCCTCCTACGAGCAGTACTTC
CDR3: CSVATRTASYEQYF
V: TRBV29-1
J: TRBJ2-7
D: -
size: -

DNA: TGTGCCAGCAGTTTATTGACGGGGGGAGGCTACACCTTC
CDR3: CASSLLTGGGYTF
V: TRBV28
J: TRBJ1-2
D: -
size: -

DNA: TGTGCCAGTTCAAAGCGGTACAATGAGCAGTTCTTC
CDR3: CASSKRYNEQFF
V: TRBV6-6
J: TRBJ2-1
D: -
size: -

DNA: TGTGCCAGTAGTCGGACAGGGGGCAAGTACGAGCAGTACTTC
CDR3: CASSRTGGKYEQYF
V: TRBV19
J: TRBJ2-7
D: TRBD1
size: -

DNA: TGTGCCAGCAGTTCCCGGGGAATGACCTCCTACGAGCAGTACTTC
CDR3: CASSSRGMTSYEQYF
V: TRBV27
J: TRBJ2-7
D: -
size: -

DNA: TGTGCCAGTAGTATTCGGAGTAGCGGAGGCGGTGGACGCGAGCAGTACTTC
CDR3: CASSIRSSGGGGREQYF
V: TRBV19
J: TRBJ2-7
D: -
size: -

DNA: TGTGCCTCCCCCGGGACAGGGGGGCCGCTGAGTGGCTACACCTTC
CDR3: CASPGTGGPLSGYTF
V: TRBV30
J: TRBJ1-2
D: TRBD1
size: -

DNA: TGTGCCAGCAGTCCCTGGGGAGGCTCCGCTTACAATGAGCAGTTCTTC
CDR3: CASSPWGGSAYNEQFF
V: TRBV28
J: TRBJ2-1
D: -
size: -

DNA: TGTGCCAGCAGTCCACAGGGGAACACTGAAGCTTTCTTT
CDR3: CASSPQGNTEAFF
V: TRBV6-1
J: TRBJ1-1
D: -
size: -

DNA: TGTGCCAGCAGCAAAGAAGAAGGCGGCGGTGGAGGCTACACCTTC
CDR3: CASSKEEGGGGGYTF
V: TRBV21-1
J: TRBJ1-2
D: -
size: once

DNA: TGCAGCGTTGGACCCATGCAGGCCAACTATGGCTACACCTTC
CDR3: CSVGPMQANYGYTF
V: TRBV29-1
J: TRBJ1-2
D: -
size: -

DNA: TGTGCCAGCACCCACCGGGACAGGGACTACGAGCAGTACTTC
CDR3: CASTHRDRDYEQYF
V: TRBV6-5
J: TRBJ2-7
D: TRBD1
size: -

DNA: TGTGCCAGCAGCCCCCCGGGACTAGCCGAGAAAAATGAGCAGTTCTTC
CDR3: CASSPPGLAEKNEQFF
V: TRBV9
J: TRBJ2-1
D: TRBD2
size: -

DNA: TGTGCCAGCAGCCAACGACTAGCGGGACTCTCGGAGACCCAGTACTTC
CDR3: CASSQRLAGLSETQYF
V: TRBV13
J: TRBJ2-5
D: TRBD2
size: -

DNA: TGTGCCAGCAGTTACTCGGGACAGGGAAATGGCTACACCTTC
CDR3: CASSYSGQGNGYTF
V: TRBV6-5
J: TRBJ1-2
D: TRBD1
size: -

DNA: TGTGCCACGGGACAGGGGAATCAGCCCCAGCATTTT
CDR3: CATGQGNQPQHF
V: TRBV19
J: TRBJ1-5
D: TRBD1
size: -